Below are 28 T cell receptor beta chains sequenced from a single sample in a study of T cell repertoires in cytomegalovirus infection. What these receptors recognize is not known. A single record per CDR3 protein comes from TCRdb applying MiXCR to the reads. The sample yields about 830,000 distinct CDR3 sequences, 30% to 35% seen once. Specimen: cultured CD8+ T cells from PBMCs, collected from culture after CMV antigen stimulation. The receptors come from a human donor in good health (CMV status not recorded). Some clones in this sample may be carry-over from other donors' samples.

The V and J genes are TRBV5-4 and TRBJ2-5; 7 bases fit TRBD2. Germline CDR1 and CDR2: SGHNT and YYREEE (reference sequence). The CDR3 runs 16 residues. Trimming cost V 0 bases and J 5 bases; bases outside gene matches: 10. CDR3 sequence: CASSLEGERGWETQYF. The CDR3 nucleotides read TGTGCCAGCAGCTTGGAAGGCGAGCGGGGCTGGGAGACCCAGTACTTC.

Worth noting for this clonotype: This could be a read error, since a much larger clone is one nucleotide away. The chain combines TRBV7-6 with TRBJ1-2; D gene ambiguous. The V gene's germline CDR1 is SGHVS and CDR2 FNYEAQ. The CDR3 extends over 13 amino acids. The CDR3 DNA sequence: TGTGCCAGCAGCCATTGGGCTAACTATGGCCACACCTTC. It codes for CASSHWANYGHTF.

CDR3 residues: CASSWDRGQNTEAFF. Written as DNA, the CDR3 is TGTGCCAGTAGTTGGGACAGGGGCCAGAACACTGAAGCTTTCTTT. This chain uses TRBV19 with TRBJ1-1; 10 bases line up with TRBD1. Germline V gene data show CDR1 as LNHDA and CDR2 as SQIVND (reference sequence). This CDR3 spans 15 amino acids. Germline trimming cut 5 bases from V and 1 base from J; bases unmatched to any gene: 4.

Only a few counts were recorded for this clonotype. CDR3 residues: CASSLFGDSNQPQHF. The CDR3 DNA follows: TGTGCCAGCAGTTTATTCGGGGATAGCAATCAGCCCCAGCATTTT. The V and J genes are TRBV28 and TRBJ1-5; D gene unclear. CDR1 is MDHEN, CDR2 SYDVKM, per germline. This CDR3 is 15 amino acids long. Trimming removed 1 base at V and 0 bases at J, with 7 bases between.

V is TRBV7-9 and J is TRBJ1-3; the match to TRBD1 covers 9 bases. The CDR3 length is 17 residues. From germline, CDR1 is SEHNR and CDR2 FQNEAQ (reference sequence). V trimming: 5 bases; J trimming: 3 bases; junction bases outside the gene matches: 11. CDR3 sequence reads: CASSDRWDRDFGNTIYF. Here the CDR3 DNA reads TGTGCCAGCAGCGACAGATGGGACAGGGATTTTGGAAACACCATATATTTT.

This clonotype was detected many times. The V gene is TRBV6-5, the J gene TRBJ1-1, with D possibly matching TRBD1 (5 bases). V lost 2 bases and J 4 bases, leaving 11 bases between the germline ends. The CDR3 spans 14 residues. From germline, CDR1 is MNHEY and CDR2 SVGAGI. The DNA for the CDR3 is TGTGCCAGCAGTTACGGGGGGGGGACCACTGAAGCTTTCTTT. Amino acid sequence: CASSYGGGTTEAFF.

This clonotype was detected a few times. The DNA of the CDR3 is TGTGCCAGCAGGAGGGACAGGGTCCCGCGAGAGCAGTTCTTC. Encoded protein: CASRRDRVPREQFF. V gene TRBV6-1 combines with J gene TRBJ2-1; 9 bases match TRBD1. The germline CDR1 and CDR2 sequences are MNHNS and SASEGT. The V and J ends lost 6 bases and 10 bases, in that order; junction bases with no gene match: 10. The CDR3 loop spans 14 amino acids.

The chain combines TRBV15 with TRBJ2-5, with a possible D match to TRBD1 (6 bases). V was clipped by 2 bases and J by 1 base, with 11 bases between them. Germline V gene sequence: CDR1 LNHNV, CDR2 YYDKDF (reference sequence). The CDR3 is 15 residues long. In DNA, the CDR3 is TGTGCCACCAGCAGATCCAGACAGGTCCAAGAGACCCAGTACTTC. Protein sequence: CATSRSRQVQETQYF.

The chain couples TRBV7-8 to TRBJ1-6; no firm D call. This CDR3 comprises 12 residues. V lost 2 bases, J lost 11 bases, and 7 bases lay in between. Germline V lookup: CDR1 SGHVS, CDR2 FQNEAQ. For the CDR3, the DNA is TGTGCCAGCAGCTTAACAGATACACCCCTCCACTTT. Its translation: CASSLTDTPLHF.

This clonotype showed up just a few times. The rearrangement links TRBV12-3 or TRBV12-4 to TRBJ1-5, with 8 bases matching TRBD1. This CDR3 region has 14 residues. The trim removed 5 bases at V and 6 bases at J, leaving 6 bases unmatched. The CDR3 here is CASSIGQGTQPQHF. The CDR3 nucleotides are TGTGCCAGCAGTATAGGACAGGGTACTCAGCCCCAGCATTTT.

In its sample, this clonotype was seen a few times. The chain combines TRBV10-2 with TRBJ1-5; D may be TRBD1 (6 bases). The CDR3 runs 16 residues. Germline CDR1 and CDR2: WSHSY and SAAADI. The V end was cut by 0 bases, the J end by 4 bases, with 13 bases between. The CDR3 DNA is TGCGCCAGCAGTGAGTCGATGCATCAGGGGAATCAGCCCCAGCATTTT. Its translation is CASSESMHQGNQPQHF.

Points on this clonotype: This may be a read error: a much more frequent sequence differs by one nucleotide. The gene calls are TRBV7-2 and TRBJ2-1; D may be TRBD2 (7 bases). V gave up 10 bases and J gave up 5 bases, with 21 bases separating them. The CDR3 runs 15 residues. The germline CDR1 and CDR2 sequences are SGHTA and FQGNSA. CDR3 nucleotides: TGTGCCAACAACAAAGGGGGGGGGTTAAACAATGAGCAGTTCTTC. Translation: CANNKGGGLNNEQFF.

This clonotype was picked up a small number of times. The chain uses TRBV6-2 or TRBV6-3 and TRBJ1-1, with D possibly being TRBD1 (5 bases). Germline loops: CDR1 MNHEY, CDR2 SVGEGT. This CDR3 has 14 residues. The germline V and J ends were trimmed by 6 bases and 5 bases, with 16 bases remaining between them. The CDR3 here is CASSYRRPPTEAFF. Written as DNA, the CDR3 is TGTGCCAGCAGCTACAGGAGACCTCCGACTGAAGCTTTCTTT.

The CDR3 loop reads CAISDSGLAIEEQFF. Here the CDR3 DNA reads TGTGCCATCAGTGACTCGGGACTAGCGATCGAGGAGCAGTTCTTC. The rearrangement uses TRBV10-3 and TRBJ2-1; 10 nucleotides agree with TRBD2. This CDR3 spans 15 amino acids. The trim removed 3 bases at V and 10 bases at J, leaving 9 bases unmatched. Germline V gene lookup returns CDR1 ENHRY and CDR2 SYGVKD.

The rearrangement uses TRBV11-2 and TRBJ2-1, with 7 bases identical to TRBD1. The CDR3 sequence is 15 residues long. Losses at the gene ends were 7 bases for V and 3 bases for J; bases not matched to a gene: 9. CDR1 is SGHAT, CDR2 FQNNGV, per germline. This chain's CDR3 is CASTHSGTDYNEQFF. The CDR3 region has the DNA TGTGCCAGCACCCACTCTGGGACAGACTACAATGAGCAGTTCTTC.

This chain joins TRBV7-6 and TRBJ1-5; 7 bases line up with TRBD1. CDR1 and CDR2 (germline): SGHVS, FNYEAQ. V dropped 5 bases and J dropped 6; count of bases not matched to a gene: 13. This CDR3 comprises 16 residues. This CDR3 reads CASSPRQGPVSQPQHF. The CDR3 DNA sequence: TGTGCCAGCAGCCCAAGACAGGGTCCAGTGAGTCAGCCCCAGCATTTT.

The chain has TRBV2 and TRBJ2-3; perhaps TRBD2 as D (6 bases). The CDR3 covers 15 residues. Germline V lookup: CDR1 SNHLY, CDR2 FYNNEI. V lost 1 base to trimming and J lost 6 bases, with 14 bases between them. The CDR3 spells CASSEGGEPRDTQYF. Written as DNA, the CDR3 is TGTGCCAGCAGTGAAGGGGGGGAGCCCCGGGATACGCAGTATTTT.

This chain links TRBV10-3 with TRBJ1-2; 7 bases fit TRBD1. Unmatched junction bases numbered 19, after V lost 10 bases and J lost 2 bases. This CDR3 has 17 amino acids. Germline V lookup: CDR1 ENHRY, CDR2 SYGVKD. CDR3 amino acids: CATVRWDSGAENYGYTF. CDR3 coding DNA: TGTGCCACCGTAAGATGGGACAGTGGGGCGGAGAACTATGGCTACACCTTC.

The chain uses TRBV4-1 and TRBJ2-2; D may be TRBD2 (7 bases). V was pared by 0 bases and J by 6 bases, with 11 bases between. CDR1 is MGHRA, CDR2 YSYEKL, per germline. There are 15 residues in the CDR3. This chain's CDR3 is CASSQEGGLAGELFF. The CDR3 DNA reads as TGCGCCAGCAGCCAAGAGGGGGGGCTAGCCGGGGAGCTGTTTTTT.

The table lists this clonotype with a few counts. J is TRBJ1-6 and V is TRBV27, with a possible D match to TRBD1 (5 bases). Deletions cut 3 bases from V and 6 bases from J, with 9 bases between. In germline, CDR1 is MNHEY, CDR2 SMNVEV (reference sequence). The CDR3 extends over 14 amino acids. The CDR3 DNA follows: TGTGCCAGCAGTTTCGGGGCACCTAATTCACCCCTCCACTTT. Its protein product is CASSFGAPNSPLHF.

The chain recombines TRBV29-1 with TRBJ1-3; D ambiguous. CDR1 SQVTM and CDR2 ANQGSEA come from the germline V gene. This CDR3 is 11 amino acids long. V was trimmed by 8 bases and J by 3 bases, leaving 8 bases between them. The CDR3, as DNA: TGCAGCTCTTGGAGTGGAAACACCATATATTTT. Translated: CSSWSGNTIYF. Together with reference TRBV29-1 and TRBJ1-3, the CDR3 gives the full variable domain: SAVISQKPSRDICQRGTSLTIQCQVDSQVTMMFWYRQQPGQSLTLIATANQGSEATYESGFVIDKFPISRPNLTFSTLTVSNMSPEDSSIYLCSSWSGNTIYFGEGSWLTVV.

This rearrangement joins TRBV20-1 to TRBJ2-4, with 7 bases matching TRBD2. The J segment lost 0 bases and the V segment lost 5 bases, leaving 10 bases of the junction unmatched. This CDR3 has 16 amino acids. From germline, CDR1 is DFQATT and CDR2 SNEGSKA (reference sequence). In nucleotides, the CDR3 is TGCAGTGCTGCTCTCCTCGGGGGGATAGCCAAAAACATTCAGTACTTC. Its translation is CSAALLGGIAKNIQYF.

This chain links TRBV2 with TRBJ2-5; no clear D. V lost 11 bases to trimming and J lost 2 bases, with 18 bases between them. The CDR3 extends over 14 amino acids. Germline assignment: CDR1 SNHLY and CDR2 FYNNEI. CDR3 in amino acids: CAWTTSFEQETQYF. In nucleotides, the CDR3 is TGTGCCTGGACCACTTCTTTCGAACAAGAGACCCAGTACTTC.

There are a few counts of this clonotype. The V and J genes are TRBV7-9 and TRBJ2-2, with 7 bases that match TRBD2. V was clipped by 6 bases and J by 6 bases; unmatched bases: 7. Per germline, CDR1 SEHNR and CDR2 FQNEAQ (reference sequence). CDR3 length equals 14 residues. CDR3 DNA: TGTGCCAGCAGTCCTCGGGGGGATCCCGGGGAGCTGTTTTTT. Translated, it gives CASSPRGDPGELFF.

The sample holds a few counts of this clonotype. The chain joins TRBV28 to TRBJ1-2; TRBD1 is a possible D gene (6 bases). CDR3 length: 12 amino acids. With 6 bases removed from V and 5 bases from J, the gap between germline ends came to 10 bases. From germline, CDR1 is MDHEN and CDR2 SYDVKM. The CDR3 nucleotides are TGTGCCAGCAGGGACAGCTTATATGGCTACACCTTC. The encoded protein is CASRDSLYGYTF.

The V and J genes are TRBV27 and TRBJ2-7; D is unclear. The CDR3 covers 11 residues. V lost 8 bases and J lost 6, with 11 bases in between. The germline V gene encodes CDR1 MNHEY and CDR2 SMNVEV (reference sequence). This CDR3 reads CASGSLVEQYV. The CDR3 DNA is TGTGCCAGCGGTAGTCTGGTCGAGCAGTACGTC.

The V and J genes are TRBV7-9 and TRBJ2-3; TRBD1 matches 8 bases. V lost 1 base, J lost 0 bases, and 3 bases stayed unmatched. This CDR3 has 16 amino acids. Germline CDR1 reads SEHNR; CDR2 reads FQNEAQ (reference sequence). CDR3 sequence reads: CASSLVGQVSTDTQYF. The CDR3 nucleotides read TGTGCCAGCAGCTTAGTGGGACAGGTTAGCACAGATACGCAGTATTTT.

This clonotype was found a few times. The chain couples TRBV12-3 or TRBV12-4 to TRBJ1-2, with no clear D. The CDR3 runs 13 residues. V lost 10 bases and J 3 bases, leaving 15 bases between the germline ends. The CDR3 sequence is CATTDSVYYGYTF. CDR3 bases: TGTGCCACCACGGATTCTGTATACTATGGCTACACCTTC.